A selection of T cell receptor beta chains follows, all from one sample in a study of blood T cell repertoires in COVID-19. Using immunoSEQ multiplex PCR, the repertoire was profiled, and TCRdb retains in-frame clones only, with some absent. The table has about 200,000 clones, 88% seen once. The sequenced sample was peripheral blood. Receptors were obtained from a middle-aged man with active or convalescent COVID-19. The CDR3 runs from the conserved cysteine through the conserved F or W. The D gene is left open where the match is weak. The size field is filled for only some rows; it gives once, few, many or a size class.

>TRBD1|TRBJ2-7|medium-sized|TRBV29-1
CSVGTGEDSEQYF
TGCAGCGTTGGGACAGGGGAGGATTCCGAGCAGTACTTC
>NA|TRBJ2-5|NA|TRBV18
CASSPFRGLQETQYF
TGTGCCAGCTCACCATTTCGGGGGTTGCAAGAGACCCAGTACTTC
>NA|TRBJ2-5|few|TRBV20-1
CSASHFLQETQYF
TGCAGTGCTAGTCACTTTCTCCAAGAGACCCAGTACTTC
>NA|TRBJ1-3|few|TRBV9
CASSGTWGTIYF
TGTGCCAGCAGCGGGACTTGGGGCACCATATATTTT
>NA|TRBJ1-1|NA|TRBV5-4
CASSPGRITGRAFF
TGTGCCAGCAGCCCCGGGCGGATTACTGGGAGGGCTTTCTTT
>NA|TRBJ1-1|NA|TRBV19
CASSTQTGGAEAFF
TGTGCCAGTAGCACCCAAACGGGGGGGGCTGAAGCTTTCTTT
>NA|TRBJ2-3|NA|TRBV2
CASSELRLLTDTQYF
TGTGCCAGCAGTGAACTGCGACTCCTCACAGATACGCAGTATTTT
>NA|TRBJ1-5|NA|TRBV19
CASRGWAPSSNQPQHF
TGTGCCAGTAGAGGCTGGGCCCCATCTAGCAATCAGCCCCAGCATTTT
>NA|TRBJ1-3|few|TRBV4-3
CASSQAVANSGNTIYF
TGCGCCAGCAGCCAAGCAGTAGCCAACTCTGGAAACACCATATATTTT
>NA|TRBJ1-5|NA|TRBV7-5
CARSFRPGQGPNQPQHF
TGTGCCAGAAGCTTTCGACCGGGACAGGGACCTAATCAGCCCCAGCATTTT
>TRBD2|TRBJ2-7|NA|TRBV27
CASSLAGGPTYEQYF
TGTGCCAGCAGTTTGGCGGGAGGGCCCACCTACGAGCAGTACTTC
>NA|TRBJ1-2|NA|TRBV6-5
CASSPGQNGYTF
TGTGCCAGCAGTCCCGGACAGAATGGCTACACCTTC
>TRBD2|TRBJ2-1|NA|TRBV28
CASSLLTSGKFDEQFF
TGTGCCAGCAGTTTATTAACTAGCGGGAAATTCGATGAGCAGTTCTTC
>TRBD1|TRBJ1-1|NA|TRBV5-1
CASSLDRGGTEAFF
TGCGCCAGCAGCTTAGACAGGGGGGGTACTGAAGCTTTCTTT
>NA|TRBJ1-5|NA|TRBV29-1
CSAQGSINQPQHF
TGCAGCGCCCAGGGAAGTATCAATCAGCCCCAGCATTTT
>NA|TRBJ2-5|NA|TRBV4-1
CASSQDQGQGGKTQYF
TGCGCCAGCAGCCAAGATCAGGGGCAGGGTGGGAAGACCCAGTACTTC
>NA|TRBJ1-5|NA|TRBV28
CASSSDAAGQPQHF
TGTGCCAGCAGTTCGGACGCGGCGGGGCAGCCCCAGCATTTT
>TRBD2|TRBJ2-1|NA|TRBV7-9
CASSSGLAGPYNEQFF
TGTGCCAGCAGCTCAGGACTAGCGGGGCCTTACAATGAGCAGTTCTTC
>NA|TRBJ1-2|NA|TRBV5-6
CASSFVRTASNYGYTF
TGTGCCAGCAGCTTCGTAAGGACAGCCTCTAACTATGGCTACACCTTC
>NA|TRBJ1-2|NA|TRBV11-3
CASSLRQDYGYTF
TGTGCCAGCAGCTTAAGACAGGACTATGGCTACACCTTC
>NA|TRBJ2-7|NA|TRBV11-2
CASSPPLDYEQYF
TGTGCCAGCAGCCCCCCCCTAGATTACGAGCAGTACTTC
>NA|TRBJ1-2|once|TRBV6-5
CASRLQGTEGYTF
TGTGCCAGCAGATTACAAGGCACGGAGGGCTACACCTTC
>NA|TRBJ1-6|NA|TRBV6-5
CASINTGRDSPLHF
TGTGCCAGCATAAATACAGGGAGGGATTCACCCCTCCACTTT
>TRBD1|TRBJ1-6|NA|TRBV30
CAWSVGDRGLYNSPLHF
TGTGCCTGGAGTGTTGGGGACAGGGGATTGTATAATTCACCCCTCCACTTT
>TRBD1|TRBJ1-5|NA|TRBV19
CASSLSRQGRFSNQPQHF
TGTGCCAGTAGTCTCTCGAGACAGGGACGCTTTAGCAATCAGCCCCAGCATTTT
>NA|TRBJ2-1|once|TRBV9
CASSVAMYNEQFF
TGTGCCAGCAGCGTAGCAATGTACAATGAGCAGTTCTTC
>NA|TRBJ2-2|NA|TRBV12-3/TRBV12-4
CASANAGELFF
TGTGCCAGCGCCAATGCGGGGGAGCTGTTTTTT
>TRBD2|TRBJ2-3|NA|TRBV13
CASSFRTSGIGDTQYF
TGTGCCAGCAGCTTTCGCACTAGCGGGATCGGAGATACGCAGTATTTT
>NA|TRBJ2-5|NA|TRBV4-1
CASSQHEFLRTAEETQYF
TGCGCCAGCAGCCAACATGAATTCTTAAGGACAGCAGAAGAGACCCAGTACTTC
>NA|TRBJ2-1|NA|TRBV5-6
CASSPRSRVTYNEQFF
TGTGCCAGCAGCCCCCGAAGCAGGGTCACCTACAATGAGCAGTTCTTC
>TRBD1|TRBJ2-5|NA|TRBV7-2
CASSSSDREETQYF
TGTGCCAGCAGCTCCTCTGACAGGGAAGAGACCCAGTACTTC